These T cell receptor beta chains were read from a single sample in a study of brain metastases from non-small cell lung cancer. Libraries were prepared by immunoSEQ multiplex PCR; TCRdb keeps only in-frame clonotypes and omits some of them. The sample carries about 4,900 clones, approximately 80% recorded once. The specimen sequenced was primary lung tumor tissue. These receptors all stem from a donor aged 40 or older with non-small cell lung cancer. CDR3s leave out the opening cysteine and the closing phenylalanine or tryptophan.

cdr3_length j_call v_call cdr3_aa
12 TRBJ1-2 TRBV27 ASSFNPQSYGYT
14 TRBJ1-6 TRBV27 ASVLIRDRLNSPLH
14 TRBJ1-4 TRBV2 ASSGGGATTNEKLF
11 TRBJ2-1 TRBV9 ASSVALSNEQF
11 TRBJ1-1 TRBV2 ASSDGGFAEAF
14 TRBJ2-5 TRBV27 ASSQGLAGLQETQY
13 TRBJ2-2 TRBV5-6 ASSLQGINTGELF
12 TRBJ1-3 TRBV30 AWSVWGTGNTIY
13 TRBJ2-2 TRBV27 ASSLLARNTGELF
12 TRBJ2-7 TRBV5-1 ASSSTGALDEQY
11 TRBJ2-5 TRBV2 ASSDWYQETQY
14 TRBJ2-1 TRBV6-4 ASSAGLAGGYNEQF
13 TRBJ2-1 TRBV7-3 ASSRSGAVDYEQF
11 TRBJ1-2 TRBV19 ASRRTGNYGYT
13 TRBJ2-3 TRBV7-2 ASSPGLTYTDTQY
15 TRBJ1-2 TRBV6-4 ASTPSPDRTGNYGYT
16 TRBJ2-4 TRBV3-1/TRBV3-2 ASSSVGMQGQGRYIQY
11 TRBJ1-4 TRBV2 ASSFIPNEKLF
8 TRBJ1-2 TRBV25-1 ARIDRVKT
11 TRBJ2-2 TRBV4-1 ASSSQNTGELF
12 TRBJ1-2 TRBV6-6 ASNRDSPNYGYT
13 TRBJ2-7 TRBV29-1 SVEDLRRSSYEQY
13 TRBJ2-2 TRBV9 ASSPRTGRTGELF
15 TRBJ2-6 TRBV24-1 ATSDPARGSGANVLT
14 TRBJ2-3 TRBV9 ASTTGLAESTDTQY
12 TRBJ2-7 TRBV18 ASSPPTGGYEQY
13 TRBJ1-5 TRBV5-5 ASSLVYSLNQPQH
11 TRBJ1-1 TRBV6-5 ASSLLTNTEAF
12 TRBJ1-6 TRBV5-6 VSSRGRGNSPLH
12 TRBJ1-6 TRBV5-4 ASSLPGWGSPLH
10 TRBJ2-1 TRBV24-1 ATGRQGAKQF
12 TRBJ1-2 TRBV5-6 ASSLDGTYYGYT
13 TRBJ1-1 TRBV5-5 ASRDPRGRDTEAF
12 TRBJ1-3 TRBV6-6 ASSYTQGGNTIY
14 TRBJ2-5 TRBV4-1 ASSPGLAGGGETQY
14 TRBJ2-3 TRBV25-1 ASSESREGRRDTQY
11 TRBJ1-3 TRBV20-1 SASYRGLDTIY
13 TRBJ1-3 TRBV21-1 ASSKTGTGGNTIY
13 TRBJ1-1 TRBV6-5 ASSYSTRGNTEAF
14 TRBJ2-1 TRBV2 ASSEALGPSGDEQF
10 TRBJ2-3 TRBV6-5 ASRVMADTQY
11 TRBJ1-2 TRBV12-3/TRBV12-4 ASSPDGNYGYT
13 TRBJ2-5 TRBV5-6 ASSLLAGGRETQY
15 TRBJ2-5 TRBV4-2 ASSPHLLGGPKETQY
13 TRBJ1-3 TRBV4-2 ASSPGNDLLSTIY
16 TRBJ2-5 TRBV11-2 ASSLVLRDEGSWETQY
14 TRBJ2-5 TRBV11-2 ASSPRGAGGQETQY
13 TRBJ1-2 TRBV4-3 ASSQDIHKYYGYT
11 TRBJ1-1 TRBV2 ASSGAGNTEAF
11 TRBJ1-1 TRBV3-1/TRBV3-2 ASSQDWGPKAF
11 TRBJ2-1 TRBV5-1 ASRGQGINEQF
12 TRBJ1-5 TRBV2 ASSSQGMGQPQH
11 TRBJ1-6 TRBV2 ASKETGLGPLH
12 TRBJ2-5 TRBV2 ASSRVSSMETQY